This T cell receptor (beta chain) is from a study of T cell repertoires in cytomegalovirus infection. The study, taken as a whole, reports: There were HLA-C-restricted CMV-specific TCR beta clonotypes dominating the ex vivo response.

TCRdb recomputed calls from the reads with MiXCR, one row per CDR3 protein. Of about 900,000 distinct CDR3 sequences in the sample, roughly 30% were seen once. CDR3 length: 17 residues. The germline CDR1 and CDR2 sequences are MGHRA and YSYEKL. Trimming removed 4 bases from V and 6 bases from J; junction bases left unmatched: 8. In its sample, this clonotype was seen a few times. Its antigen remains unknown. The chain recombines TRBV4-1 with TRBJ2-1; 14 positions match TRBD2. The clonotype originates from a human donor in good health (CMV status not recorded). Some clones in this sample may be carry-over from other donors' samples. The material was cultured CD8+ T cells from PBMCs, obtained from culture after CMV antigen stimulation. The CDR3 region has the DNA TGCGCCAGCAGCCTGGGACTAGCGGGGGCCCCTGCCAATGAGCAGTTCTTC. This codes for CASSLGLAGAPANEQFF.